This is a list of T cell receptor beta chains from one sample in a study of post-analysis software for immune sequencing data. TCRdb used MiXCR to reprocess the PCR reads, holding one entry per CDR3 protein. The data show approximately 730,000 distinct CDR3 sequences, 25% to 30% seen once. Sequencing was performed on blood. The receptors originated from a girl aged 10 to 17 with multiple sclerosis. The CDR3 runs from the conserved cysteine through the conserved F or W. D genes are given only for firm matches. Clone size is not always given. Where it is, it says once, few, many or a class for expanded clones.

TGTGCCAGCAGTCCCCCGGGGCGGGGCTACACCTTC	CASSPPGRGYTF	-	TRBJ1-2	TRBV2	-
TGTGCCACCGCGCACGGGAGGGCCGCCACAGATACGCAGTATTTT	CATAHGRAATDTQYF	many	TRBJ2-3	TRBV10-3	TRBD2
TGTGCCACCAGCAGAGATGGGTATTCGAGGAGCTCCTACAATGAGCAGTTCTTC	CATSRDGYSRSSYNEQFF	many	TRBJ2-1	TRBV15	-
TGTGCCAGCAGCGGACAGACAGGGGGTGGTGAAAAACTGTTTTTT	CASSGQTGGGEKLFF	-	TRBJ1-4	TRBV7-6	TRBD1
TGTGCCAGCAGTGATGGTCGGCGGGGGGGCGGAACGGCCCAGTACTTC	CASSDGRRGGGTAQYF	-	TRBJ2-5	TRBV6-1	TRBD2
TGTGCCAGCAGCATGAACAGACCACAGGGAGAAGGCTACACCTTC	CASSMNRPQGEGYTF	-	TRBJ1-2	TRBV7-2	-
TGTGCCATCAGTCCGCTGAGCGGGGAAGGCACAGATACGCAGTATTTT	CAISPLSGEGTDTQYF	few	TRBJ2-3	TRBV10-3	TRBD2
TGCAGTGCGAACGCCGACCTGACTAGCGGGGGGGGTAGTTACAATGAGCAGTTCTTC	CSANADLTSGGGSYNEQFF	few	TRBJ2-1	TRBV20-1	TRBD2
TGCAGTGCTAGAGAATCCCCAGGGGGCGGGGGCTACACCTTC	CSARESPGGGGYTF	-	TRBJ1-2	TRBV20-1	TRBD1
TGTGCCAGCAGGTACGGAGCGTCGAATGAGCAGTTCTTC	CASRYGASNEQFF	-	TRBJ2-1	TRBV6-5	-
TGTGCCAGCAGTCCAGGTCCCCATGTCAGGCCACCCGAGACCCAGTACTTC	CASSPGPHVRPPETQYF	-	TRBJ2-5	TRBV2	-
TGTGCCAGCGGGTACGGGAGCACAGATACGCAGTATTTT	CASGYGSTDTQYF	-	TRBJ2-3	TRBV7-2	-
TGCGCCAGCAGCTTGGAGCCGGGACAAACAGGAGGCTACACCTTC	CASSLEPGQTGGYTF	few	TRBJ1-2	TRBV5-1	-
TGTGCCAGCAGTCCCGGGACTTATGACGAACAGTACTTC	CASSPGTYDEQYF	-	TRBJ2-7	TRBV12-3/TRBV12-4	-
TGCGCCAGCAGCCCTCACGGGGCGGGGGGCCGAGCAGATACGCAGTATTTT	CASSPHGAGGRADTQYF	-	TRBJ2-3	TRBV4-1	TRBD2
TGTGCCAGCACCATTCACGGGGGCAATCAGCCCCAGCATTTT	CASTIHGGNQPQHF	-	TRBJ1-5	TRBV2	-
TGCAGCGTTGTTGCGTACCAGGAGCAGTACTTC	CSVVAYQEQYF	few	TRBJ2-4	TRBV29-1	-
TGTGCCAGCAGCTTAAGGATGGCCTACGAGCAGTACTTC	CASSLRMAYEQYF	-	TRBJ2-7	TRBV7-2	-
TGTGCCAGCAGTCATTCCCGGACAGGGGTCACCTACGAGCAGTACTTC	CASSHSRTGVTYEQYF	few	TRBJ2-7	TRBV6-5	TRBD1
TGCGCCAGCAGCATCCGACAGGGGGCCTACGAGCAGTACTTC	CASSIRQGAYEQYF	few	TRBJ2-7	TRBV5-1	TRBD1
TGCAGTGCTAGTAACAGCGGGGCGACGAGTAAAGAGACCCAGTACTTC	CSASNSGATSKETQYF	few	TRBJ2-5	TRBV20-1	TRBD2
TGCAGTGCTAGACCGAACAGGGTTCAAGAGACCCAGTACTTC	CSARPNRVQETQYF	few	TRBJ2-5	TRBV20-1	-
TGCGCCAGCAGCCAGGGGACGGGAACCTATGGCTACACCTTC	CASSQGTGTYGYTF	-	TRBJ1-2	TRBV4-3	-
TGCAGTGCTGGGAGGGGTCGCGGGGGGATATTCGAGCAGTACTTC	CSAGRGRGGIFEQYF	few	TRBJ2-7	TRBV20-1	TRBD2
TGCAGTGCTGTCCGAGTGGGTGTCGTCCGGTGGGGTGAGCAGTTCTTC	CSAVRVGVVRWGEQFF	-	TRBJ2-1	TRBV20-1	-
TGCAGCGTTGTCGGGGGAGGGCCCGGAATCGGGTCCTACAATGAGCAGTTCTTC	CSVVGGGPGIGSYNEQFF	few	TRBJ2-1	TRBV29-1	TRBD2
TGCAGCGCTGTCCAGGACAACTATGGCTACACCTTC	CSAVQDNYGYTF	-	TRBJ1-2	TRBV29-1	-
TGTGCCAGCAGTGGAGGGCTGGCTACTGAAGCTTTCTTT	CASSGGLATEAFF	-	TRBJ1-1	TRBV27	-
TGTGCCAGCAGTTTATTCCGGACTAGCGGTGAGCAGTACTTC	CASSLFRTSGEQYF	few	TRBJ2-7	TRBV28	TRBD2
TGTGCCAGCAGTTCACCGATCGGGACAGGGGCCTACAATGAGAAGTTCTTC	CASSSPIGTGAYNEKFF	-	TRBJ2-1	TRBV7-2	TRBD1
TGCAGTGCTAGCTCTGCCATCGTCGGGAAAGAGACCCAGTACTTC	CSASSAIVGKETQYF	-	TRBJ2-5	TRBV20-1	-
TGTGCCAGCAGCCCCCCGGGACAAGATAACTATGGCTACACCTTC	CASSPPGQDNYGYTF	-	TRBJ1-2	TRBV12-3/TRBV12-4	-
TGCGCCAGCAGCCAAGGGGCAGGGGGCTATGGCTACACCTTC	CASSQGAGGYGYTF	-	TRBJ1-2	TRBV4-3	TRBD1
TGTGCCAGCAGGGGCAGGGGGAACACTGAAGCTTTCTTT	CASRGRGNTEAFF	-	TRBJ1-1	TRBV28	-
TGCGCCAGCAGCCAAGTCAGAGGGGGACCGCTAACCTTTGGGGCCAACGTCCTGACTTTC	CASSQVRGGPLTFGANVLTF	-	TRBJ2-6	TRBV4-3	-
TGCAGTGCCCCCGCTTCGAGCGGCAATCAGCCCCAGCATTTT	CSAPASSGNQPQHF	-	TRBJ1-5	TRBV20-1	-
TGTGCCAGCAGTTTATCAGTAGCGTACGAGCAGTACTTC	CASSLSVAYEQYF	-	TRBJ2-7	TRBV27	-
TGTGCCAGCAGGTCTCGGGACGCCTACAATGAGCAGTTCTTC	CASRSRDAYNEQFF	few	TRBJ2-1	TRBV7-8	-
TGTGCCAGCAGGGGCTGGGACAGGGAAACTGAAGCTTTCTTT	CASRGWDRETEAFF	-	TRBJ1-1	TRBV6-2/TRBV6-3	TRBD1
TGCAGTGCTAGAGATTCAGATATTGACACCAAAGAGACCCAGTACTTC	CSARDSDIDTKETQYF	-	TRBJ2-5	TRBV20-1	-
TGTGCCATCAGTGAGTCGGGACAAGGCCTAAACTATGGCTACACCTTC	CAISESGQGLNYGYTF	-	TRBJ1-2	TRBV10-3	-
TGTGCCAGCAGTTACGATATTAGCGGGAGAAACGAGCAGTTCTTC	CASSYDISGRNEQFF	-	TRBJ2-1	TRBV6-2/TRBV6-3	TRBD2
TGTGCCAGCAGTCGGGACTTCTTCGAGCAGTACTTC	CASSRDFFEQYF	few	TRBJ2-7	TRBV12-3/TRBV12-4	-
TGTGCCAGCAGGGGCCGGGACGGTGGCTCGGCCCAGTACTTC	CASRGRDGGSAQYF	-	TRBJ2-5	TRBV2	-